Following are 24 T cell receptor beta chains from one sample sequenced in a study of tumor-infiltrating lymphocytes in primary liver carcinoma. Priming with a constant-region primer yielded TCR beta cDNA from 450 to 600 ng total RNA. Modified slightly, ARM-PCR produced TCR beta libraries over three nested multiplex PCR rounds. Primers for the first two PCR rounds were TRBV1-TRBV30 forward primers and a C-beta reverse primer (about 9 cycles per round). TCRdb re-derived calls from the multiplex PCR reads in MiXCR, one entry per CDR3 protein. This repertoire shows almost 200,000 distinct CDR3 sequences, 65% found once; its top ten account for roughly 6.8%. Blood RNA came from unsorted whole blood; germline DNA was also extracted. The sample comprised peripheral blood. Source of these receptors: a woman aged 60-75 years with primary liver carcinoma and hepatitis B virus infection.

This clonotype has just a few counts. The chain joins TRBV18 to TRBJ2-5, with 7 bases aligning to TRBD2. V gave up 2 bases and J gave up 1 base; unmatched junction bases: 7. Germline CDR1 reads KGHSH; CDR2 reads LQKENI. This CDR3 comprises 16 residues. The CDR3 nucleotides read TGTGCCAGCTCACCATCTGCGGGAGTGGTCCAAGAGACCCAGTACTTC. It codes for CASSPSAGVVQETQYF.

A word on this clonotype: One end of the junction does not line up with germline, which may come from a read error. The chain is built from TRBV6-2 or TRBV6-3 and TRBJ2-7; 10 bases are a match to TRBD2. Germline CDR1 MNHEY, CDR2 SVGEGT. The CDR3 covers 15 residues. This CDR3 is CASSDVTSGFYKQYF. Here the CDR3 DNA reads TGTGCCAGCAGCGACGTGACTAGCGGGTTCTACAAGCAGTACTTC.

The CDR3 loop is CASSRYKASGENTQYF. CDR3 sequence (DNA): TGCGCCAGCAGCCGATACAAGGCTAGCGGGGAGAATACGCAGTATTTT. The rearrangement joins TRBV4-1 to TRBJ2-3, with 9 bases identical to TRBD2. Germline CDR1 is MGHRA and CDR2 is YSYEKL. With V trimmed by 4 bases and J by 7 bases, 12 bases remained unmatched. The CDR3 has 16 amino acids.

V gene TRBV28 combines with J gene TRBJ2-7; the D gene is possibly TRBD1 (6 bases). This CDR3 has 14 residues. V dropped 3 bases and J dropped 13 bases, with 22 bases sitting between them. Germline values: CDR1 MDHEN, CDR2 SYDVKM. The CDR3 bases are TGTGCCAGCAGTTTTCCAGGGGCAGCCTACGGGCAATACTTC. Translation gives CASSFPGAAYGQYF. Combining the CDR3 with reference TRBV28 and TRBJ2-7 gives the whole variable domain DVKVTQSSRYLVKRTGEKVFLECVQDMDHENMFWYRQDPGLGLRLIYFSYDVKMKEKGDIPEGYSVSREKKERFSLILESASTNQTSMYLCASSFPGAAYGQYFGPGTRLTVT.

The CDR3 loop is CASSLSSGTVNNEQFF. The CDR3 coding sequence is TGCGCCAGCAGCTTATCTTCCGGGACAGTAAACAATGAGCAGTTCTTC. This sequence joins TRBV5-1 and TRBJ2-1; the match to TRBD1 covers 7 bases. The CDR3 contains 16 residues. The V and J ends lost 2 bases and 5 bases, in that order; junction bases with no gene match: 10. Germline CDR1 and CDR2: SGHRS and YFSETQ.

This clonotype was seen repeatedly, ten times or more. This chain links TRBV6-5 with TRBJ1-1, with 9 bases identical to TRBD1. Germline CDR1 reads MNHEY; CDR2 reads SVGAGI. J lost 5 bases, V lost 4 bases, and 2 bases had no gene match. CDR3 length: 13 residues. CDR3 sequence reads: CASSWTGDTEAFF. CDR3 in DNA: TGTGCCAGCAGTTGGACAGGGGATACTGAAGCTTTCTTT.

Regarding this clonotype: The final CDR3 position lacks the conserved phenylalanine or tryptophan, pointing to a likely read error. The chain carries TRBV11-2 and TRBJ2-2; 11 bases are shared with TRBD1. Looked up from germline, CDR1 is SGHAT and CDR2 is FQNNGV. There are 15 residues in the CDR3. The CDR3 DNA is TGTGCCAGCAGACGGGACAGGGGGGCAACCGGGGATCTGTTTCTT. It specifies CASRRDRGATGDLFL.

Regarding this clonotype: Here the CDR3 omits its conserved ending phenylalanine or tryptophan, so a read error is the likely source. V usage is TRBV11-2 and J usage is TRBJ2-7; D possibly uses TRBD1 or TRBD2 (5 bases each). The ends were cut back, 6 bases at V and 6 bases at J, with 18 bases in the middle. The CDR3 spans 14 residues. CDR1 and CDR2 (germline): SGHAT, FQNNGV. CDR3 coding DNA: TGTGCCAGCAGTGGGGGAAGGTCTAGTCGCGAGCAGTACTCC. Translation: CASSGGRSSREQYS.

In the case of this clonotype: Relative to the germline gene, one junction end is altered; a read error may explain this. The CDR3 sequence is CASSPGEPGTLSIQPQHF. The CDR3 DNA reads TGTGCCAGCTCACCAGGGGAACCCGGGACCCTTAGCATTCAGCCCCAGCATTTT. The rearrangement joins TRBV18 to TRBJ1-5; D is possibly TRBD1 (5 bases). This CDR3 contains 18 residues. Germline V gene lookup returns CDR1 KGHSH and CDR2 LQKENI.

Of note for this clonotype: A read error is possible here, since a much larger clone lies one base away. CDR3 sequence reads: CASIGWGNTEAFF. Here the CDR3 DNA reads TGCGCCAGCATTGGATGGGGGAACACTGAAGCTTTCTTT. This rearrangement joins TRBV10-2 to TRBJ1-1; D gene unclear. The CDR3 covers 13 residues. CDR1 is WSHSY and CDR2 is SAAADI in the germline V gene. V was pared by 7 bases and J by 1 base, with 10 bases between.

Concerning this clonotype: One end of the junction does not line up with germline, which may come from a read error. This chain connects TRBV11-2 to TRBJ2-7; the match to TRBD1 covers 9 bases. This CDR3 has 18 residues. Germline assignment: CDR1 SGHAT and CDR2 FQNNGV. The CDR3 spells CASSSLSGGTGSSYEQYF. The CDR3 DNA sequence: TGTGCCAGCAGCAGCTTATCGGGCGGGACAGGGAGCTCCTATGAGCAGTACTTC.

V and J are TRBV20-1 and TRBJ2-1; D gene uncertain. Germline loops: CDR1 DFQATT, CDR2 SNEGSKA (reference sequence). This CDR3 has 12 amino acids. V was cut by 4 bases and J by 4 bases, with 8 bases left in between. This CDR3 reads CSATLQYNEQFF. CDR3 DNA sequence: TGCAGTGCTACGCTGCAGTACAATGAGCAGTTCTTC.

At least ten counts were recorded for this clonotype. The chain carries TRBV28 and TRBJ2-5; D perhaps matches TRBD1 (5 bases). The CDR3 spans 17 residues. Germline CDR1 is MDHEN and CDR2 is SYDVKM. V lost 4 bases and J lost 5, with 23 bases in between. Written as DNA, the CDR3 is TGTGCCAGCAGTTCGGACCAAAAGAGGACACCCGGGGAGACCCAGTACTTC. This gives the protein CASSSDQKRTPGETQYF.

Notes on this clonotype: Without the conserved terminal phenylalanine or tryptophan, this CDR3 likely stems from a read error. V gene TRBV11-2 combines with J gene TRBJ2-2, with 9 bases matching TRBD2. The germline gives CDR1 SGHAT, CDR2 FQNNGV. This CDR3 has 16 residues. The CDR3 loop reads CASSRRLAENIGELFL. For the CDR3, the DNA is TGTGCCAGCAGTCGTCGACTAGCGGAAAACATCGGGGAGCTGTTTCTT.

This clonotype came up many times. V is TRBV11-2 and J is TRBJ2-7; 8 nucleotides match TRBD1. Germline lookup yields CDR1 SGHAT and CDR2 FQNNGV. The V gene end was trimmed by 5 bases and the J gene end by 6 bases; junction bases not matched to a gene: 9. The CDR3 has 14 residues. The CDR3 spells CASSRDRGRGEQYF. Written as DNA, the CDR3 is TGTGCCAGCAGCCGAGACAGGGGAAGAGGCGAGCAGTACTTC.

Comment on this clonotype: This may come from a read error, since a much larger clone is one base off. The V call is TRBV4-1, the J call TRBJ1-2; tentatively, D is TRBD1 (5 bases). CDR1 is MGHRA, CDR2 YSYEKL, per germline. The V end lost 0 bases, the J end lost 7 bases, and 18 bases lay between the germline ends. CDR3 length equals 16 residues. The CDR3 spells CASSQDSSGGTRGYTF. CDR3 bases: TGCGCCAGCAGCCAAGATAGCTCGGGCGGGACGCGTGGCTACACCTTC.

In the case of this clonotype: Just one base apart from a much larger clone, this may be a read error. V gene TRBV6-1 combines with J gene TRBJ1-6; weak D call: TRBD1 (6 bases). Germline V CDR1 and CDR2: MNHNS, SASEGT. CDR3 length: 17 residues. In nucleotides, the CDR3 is TGTGCCAGCAGTGAATTATCGGGGGCATCCTATAATTCACCCCTCAACTTT. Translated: CASSELSGASYNSPLNF.

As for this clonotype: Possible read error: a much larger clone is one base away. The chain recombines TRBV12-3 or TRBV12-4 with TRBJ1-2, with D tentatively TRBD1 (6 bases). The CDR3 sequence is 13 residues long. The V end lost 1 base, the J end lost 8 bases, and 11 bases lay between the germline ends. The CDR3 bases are TGTGCCAGCAGTTTAGTCAACAGGGACGGCTACACCTTC. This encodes CASSLVNRDGYTF.

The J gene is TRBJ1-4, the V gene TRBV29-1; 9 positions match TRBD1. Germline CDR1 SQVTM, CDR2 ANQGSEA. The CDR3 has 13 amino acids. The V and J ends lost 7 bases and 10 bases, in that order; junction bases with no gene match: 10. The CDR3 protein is CSGLRDREVKLFF. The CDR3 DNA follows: TGCAGCGGCCTTAGGGACAGGGAGGTAAAACTGTTTTTT.

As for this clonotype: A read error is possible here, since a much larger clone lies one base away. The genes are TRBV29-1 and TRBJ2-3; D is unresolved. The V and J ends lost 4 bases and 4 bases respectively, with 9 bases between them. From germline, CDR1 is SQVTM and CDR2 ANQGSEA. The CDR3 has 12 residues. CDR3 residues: CSVGGEADTQYF. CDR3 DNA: TGCAGCGTTGGCGGTGAAGCAGATACGCAGTATTTT.

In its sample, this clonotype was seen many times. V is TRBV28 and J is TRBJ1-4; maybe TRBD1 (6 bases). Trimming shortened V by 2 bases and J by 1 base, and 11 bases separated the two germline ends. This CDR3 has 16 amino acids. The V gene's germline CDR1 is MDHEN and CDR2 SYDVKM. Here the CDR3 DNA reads TGTGCCAGCAGTTTACGGACAGCCATAACTAATGAAAAACTGTTTTTT. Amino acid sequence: CASSLRTAITNEKLFF.

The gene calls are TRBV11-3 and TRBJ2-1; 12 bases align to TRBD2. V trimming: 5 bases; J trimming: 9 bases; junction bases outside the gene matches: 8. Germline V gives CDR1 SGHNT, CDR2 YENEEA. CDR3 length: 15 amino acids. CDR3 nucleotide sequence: TGTGCCAGCAGCCTGACTAGCGGGAGTATGGCTGAGCAGTTCTTC. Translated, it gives CASSLTSGSMAEQFF.

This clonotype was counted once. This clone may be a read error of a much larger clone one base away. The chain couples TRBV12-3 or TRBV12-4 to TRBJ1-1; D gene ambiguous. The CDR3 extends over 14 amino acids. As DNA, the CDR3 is TGTGCCGGCAGTTTCAGTACGGGTAACACTGAAGCTTTCTTT. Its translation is CAGSFSTGNTEAFF.

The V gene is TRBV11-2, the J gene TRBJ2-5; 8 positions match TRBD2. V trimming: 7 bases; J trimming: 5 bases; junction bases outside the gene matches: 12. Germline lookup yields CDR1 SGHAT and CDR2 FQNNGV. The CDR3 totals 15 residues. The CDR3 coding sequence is TGTGCCAGCACTTTAGAGGGCGGGAGGACGGAGACCCAGTACTTC. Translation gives CASTLEGGRTETQYF.